The 30 T cell receptor beta chains in this list originate from one sample, sequenced in a study of CXCR3-negative and CXCR3-positive naive CD8 T cells. Libraries of TRB cDNA were made by 5' RACE and carried UMIs. TCRdb reworked the 5' RACE reads into one entry per CDR3 protein, no DNA. The specimen's table records 150,000 to 170,000 distinct CDR3 sequences. These receptors have no known antigen. Findings of the study overall: CXCR3-positive naive cells carried more hydrophobic TRB CDR3s than CXCR3-negative naive cells did.

The sequencing input was naive CXCR3+ CD8+ T cells from blood. Subset of the sample: CD45RO-CCR7+CD27+CD95- naive CD8+ T cells expressing CXCR3 (TNR3+). Receptors originate from a human donor in good health. Some clones in this sample may be carry-over from other donors' samples.

J is TRBJ2-3 and V is TRBV9; TCRdb's D call of TRBD1 is untestable without DNA. CDR3 length: 17 residues. CDR1 is SGDLS and CDR2 is YYNGEE in the germline V gene. CDR3: CASSVVATGPFTDTQYF.

The genes are TRBV29-1 and TRBJ2-7. The germline V gene has CDR1 SQVTM and CDR2 ANQGSEA. CDR3 size: 12 residues. The CDR3 loop reads CSVKTEGYEQYF.

V gene TRBV9 combines with J gene TRBJ2-7. CDR1 SGDLS and CDR2 YYNGEE come from the germline V gene. This CDR3 has 15 residues. This CDR3 is CASSPRQASSYEQYF.

The chain combines TRBV28 with TRBJ2-3; the D call of TRBD2 rests on TCRdb alone, since no DNA is present to check it. The CDR3 sequence is 17 residues long. Germline values: CDR1 MDHEN, CDR2 SYDVKM. The CDR3 sequence: CASTRPGGGLGTDTQYF.

The chain links TRBV28 to TRBJ2-1; checking the TCRdb D call of TRBD2 is not possible without DNA. The CDR3 contains 17 residues. Germline CDR1 reads MDHEN; CDR2 reads SYDVKM. CDR3: CASSSRTSGRPSNEQFF. The full variable domain, in which reference TRBV28 and TRBJ2-1 provide the parts outside the CDR3, is DVKVTQSSRYLVKRTGEKVFLECVQDMDHENMFWYRQDPGLGLRLIYFSYDVKMKEKGDIPEGYSVSREKKERFSLILESASTNQTSMYLCASSSRTSGRPSNEQFFGPGTRLTVL.

The gene calls are TRBV28 and TRBJ2-2; TCRdb picks TRBD2, but there is no DNA to check that call. CDR1 and CDR2 from the germline V gene are MDHEN and SYDVKM. This CDR3 has 16 residues. Here the CDR3 reads CASNLYERGDTGELFF. The full variable domain, in which reference TRBV28 and TRBJ2-2 provide the parts outside the CDR3, is DVKVTQSSRYLVKRTGEKVFLECVQDMDHENMFWYRQDPGLGLRLIYFSYDVKMKEKGDIPEGYSVSREKKERFSLILESASTNQTSMYLCASNLYERGDTGELFFGEGSRLTVL.

This chain connects TRBV3-1 to TRBJ2-5; the TCRdb D gene call, TRBD1, has no DNA to confirm it. CDR3 size: 15 residues. Germline CDR1 and CDR2: LGHDT and YNNKEL (reference sequence). CDR3 region: CASSQARGHGETQYF.

The genes are TRBV6-2 or TRBV6-3 and TRBJ2-3; TCRdb picks TRBD2, but there is no DNA to check that call. This CDR3 region has 18 residues. CDR1 is MNHEY and CDR2 is SVGEGT in the germline V gene. CDR3 sequence reads: CASSYSLGGILSTDTQYF.

CDR3 in amino acids: CATSREGWGHLNTEAFF. V gene TRBV15 combines with J gene TRBJ1-1; TCRdb indicates TRBD1, and absent DNA this call remains unverified. The V gene's germline CDR1 is LNHNV and CDR2 YYDKDF (reference sequence). CDR3 length: 17 amino acids.

V and J are TRBV28 and TRBJ2-7; there is no DNA to check the TCRdb D call of TRBD2. The V gene's germline CDR1 is MDHEN and CDR2 SYDVKM. CDR3 length equals 14 residues. This CDR3 reads CASSLALAYYEQYF.

The chain employs TRBV28 and TRBJ2-3; TCRdb gives TRBD1 as the D gene, but with no DNA this cannot be confirmed. The CDR3 runs 16 residues. Germline CDR1 MDHEN, CDR2 SYDVKM. The CDR3 sequence is CANSLGVRVFTDTQYF. The complete variable domain, with remaining parts taken from reference TRBV28 and TRBJ2-3, reads DVKVTQSSRYLVKRTGEKVFLECVQDMDHENMFWYRQDPGLGLRLIYFSYDVKMKEKGDIPEGYSVSREKKERFSLILESASTNQTSMYLCANSLGVRVFTDTQYFGPGTRLTVL.

The chain employs TRBV28 and TRBJ2-4; the D gene TCRdb calls, TRBD2, cannot be checked with no DNA. The germline V gene encodes CDR1 MDHEN and CDR2 SYDVKM. The CDR3 is made up of 15 amino acids. CDR3 sequence reads: CASSLAGFGSNIQYF.

J is TRBJ1-4 and V is TRBV4-3. This CDR3 is 16 amino acids long. Germline assignment: CDR1 LGHNA and CDR2 YSLEER. CDR3 sequence: CASSQVAGQSNEKLFF.

V usage is TRBV19 and J usage is TRBJ1-1; TCRdb returns TRBD1, unconfirmable since there is no DNA. CDR1 and CDR2 (germline): LNHDA, SQIVND (reference sequence). This CDR3 is 12 amino acids long. The CDR3 protein is CASSSQGTEAFF.

The CDR3 reads CSARGGGGSGELFF. V usage is TRBV20-1 and J usage is TRBJ2-2; TCRdb indicates TRBD2, and absent DNA this call remains unverified. The CDR3 runs to 14 residues. The V gene's germline CDR1 is DFQATT and CDR2 SNEGSKA (reference sequence).

This CDR3 reads CASSYYNYGYTF. The rearrangement joins TRBV12-3 or TRBV12-4 to TRBJ1-2. The CDR3 extends over 12 amino acids.

The chain joins TRBV28 to TRBJ2-4; TCRdb picks TRBD1, but there is no DNA to check that call. Per the germline V gene, CDR1 is MDHEN and CDR2 is SYDVKM. The CDR3 sequence is 19 residues long. CDR3 sequence: CASSRHASMDSLAKNIQYF.

The rearrangement joins TRBV6-4 to TRBJ2-1; as DNA is missing, the TRBD2 call by TCRdb cannot be tested. The CDR3 is made up of 16 amino acids. The germline V gene has CDR1 MRHNA and CDR2 SNTAGT. Here the CDR3 reads CASSPQAEGSYNEQFF.

The V and J genes are TRBV28 and TRBJ1-5. CDR1 MDHEN and CDR2 SYDVKM come from the germline V gene. The CDR3 length is 18 residues. This chain's CDR3 is CASTWTGRALYSNQPQHF.

This chain links TRBV28 with TRBJ2-1; TCRdb's assignment of TRBD1 cannot be checked, as there is no DNA. Germline V gene data show CDR1 as MDHEN and CDR2 as SYDVKM. This CDR3 region has 15 residues. CDR3 sequence: CASRRRDRGQDEQFF.

The chain links TRBV12-3 or TRBV12-4 to TRBJ2-2; TCRdb's D call of TRBD2 is untestable without DNA. CDR3 length: 18 amino acids. CDR3 in amino acids: CASRGPGTSGGAAGELFF.

The rearrangement joins TRBV28 to TRBJ2-1; the D call from TCRdb, TRBD2, cannot be confirmed without DNA. Looked up from germline, CDR1 is MDHEN and CDR2 is SYDVKM. The CDR3 length is 16 residues. The chain's CDR3 is CASSLVAGGMYNEQFF.

The rearrangement uses TRBV5-1 and TRBJ2-7; TCRdb lists TRBD2, though no DNA is available to test this call. Germline lookup yields CDR1 SGHRS and CDR2 YFSETQ. The CDR3 is 15 amino acids. CDR3 sequence reads: CASSLELAGAYEQYF.

This chain links TRBV20-1 with TRBJ1-2. CDR3 length: 13 residues. Looked up from germline, CDR1 is DFQATT and CDR2 is SNEGSKA (reference sequence). Here the CDR3 reads CSARDLREDLYTF.

The gene calls are TRBV7-9 and TRBJ1-2; the D call of TRBD1 rests on TCRdb alone, since no DNA is present to check it. CDR1 SEHNR and CDR2 FQNEAQ come from the germline V gene (reference sequence). The CDR3 is 15 residues long. The CDR3 protein is CASSEQGGSNYGYTF.

The chain carries TRBV12-3 or TRBV12-4 and TRBJ1-5; TCRdb's D gene call, TRBD1, goes unchecked for lack of DNA. CDR3 length: 14 residues. The CDR3 sequence is CASSPDSNNQPQHF.

V gene TRBV25-1 combines with J gene TRBJ2-7. The CDR3 loop spans 11 amino acids. CDR1 and CDR2 from the germline V gene are MGHDK and SYGVNS. This CDR3 reads CASSEAIEQYF.

The CDR3 sequence is CASSLGPAYEQYF. The chain combines TRBV5-6 with TRBJ2-7. This CDR3 spans 13 amino acids. Germline V gene data show CDR1 as SGHDT and CDR2 as YYEEEE.

The V and J genes are TRBV19 and TRBJ2-1. Germline CDR1 reads LNHDA; CDR2 reads SQIVND (reference sequence). The CDR3 has 15 amino acids. The CDR3 sequence: CASSIVAGTYNEQFF.

The V and J genes are TRBV25-1 and TRBJ2-7; TCRdb's D call of TRBD1 is untestable without DNA. Germline CDR1 is MGHDK and CDR2 is SYGVNS. This CDR3 has 15 amino acids. CDR3 loop: CASSEWGDGNYEQYF.